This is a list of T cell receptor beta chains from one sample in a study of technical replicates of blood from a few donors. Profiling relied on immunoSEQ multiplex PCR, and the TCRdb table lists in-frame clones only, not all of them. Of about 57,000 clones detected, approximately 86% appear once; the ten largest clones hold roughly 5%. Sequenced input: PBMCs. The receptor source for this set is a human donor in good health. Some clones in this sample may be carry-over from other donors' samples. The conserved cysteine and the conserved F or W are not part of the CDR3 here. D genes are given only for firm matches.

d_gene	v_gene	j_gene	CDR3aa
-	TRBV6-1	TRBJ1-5	ASTGGWAQH
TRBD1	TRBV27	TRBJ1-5	ASREGQGSFQPQH
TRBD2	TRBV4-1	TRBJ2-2	ASSQDRLAGGTGELF
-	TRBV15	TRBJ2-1	ATSRAVGSYNEQF
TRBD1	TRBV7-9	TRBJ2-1	ASSFPGQGGNEQF
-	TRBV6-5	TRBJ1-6	ASKSLFNSPLH
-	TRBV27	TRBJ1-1	ASRAGTMNTEAF
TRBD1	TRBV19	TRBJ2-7	ASSDTGADEQY
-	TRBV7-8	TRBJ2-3	ASRGSQRATDTQY
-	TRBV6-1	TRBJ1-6	ASSGQASGSPLH
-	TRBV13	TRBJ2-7	ASSPLPYAGQAYEQY
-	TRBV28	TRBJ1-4	ASRIGGADEKLF
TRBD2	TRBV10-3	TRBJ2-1	AISDALAGANEQF
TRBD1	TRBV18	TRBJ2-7	ASSRGRDRAY
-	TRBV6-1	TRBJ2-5	ASSEGWGQEGTQY
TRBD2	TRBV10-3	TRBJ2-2	AIRAGLALNTGELF
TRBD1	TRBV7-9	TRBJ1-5	ASSPTGGEQPQH
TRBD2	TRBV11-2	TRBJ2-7	ASSLAGLPEQY
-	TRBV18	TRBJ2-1	ASSPVPGSYNEQF
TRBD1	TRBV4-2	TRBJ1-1	ASSKDTGTDGF
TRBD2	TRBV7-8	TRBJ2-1	ASSLDSGRLNEQF
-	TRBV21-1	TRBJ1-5	ASSRPPGGRWHQPQH
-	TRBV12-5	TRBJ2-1	ASVGAGLGNEQF
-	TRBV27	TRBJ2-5	ASSPRDQETQY
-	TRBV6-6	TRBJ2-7	ASRAGGDEQY
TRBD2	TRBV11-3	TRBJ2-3	ASSLGREPPDTQY
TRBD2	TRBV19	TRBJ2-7	ASSYLGGRAAYEQY
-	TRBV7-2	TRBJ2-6	ASSLVGHRSGANVLT
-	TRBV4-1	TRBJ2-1	ASSQVGGRTSNEQF
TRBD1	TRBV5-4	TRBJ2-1	ASSRPTGGYNEQF
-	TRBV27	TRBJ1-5	ASSSGYSSNQPQH
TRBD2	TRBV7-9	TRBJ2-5	ASSRGEGKTQY
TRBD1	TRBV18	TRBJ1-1	ASSVTGGADTEAF
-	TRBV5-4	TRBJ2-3	ASSLEAGSTDTQY
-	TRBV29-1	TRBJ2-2	SVGSPGAGTGELF
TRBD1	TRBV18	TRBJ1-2	ASSITGDSNYGYT
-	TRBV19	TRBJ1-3	ASSSGAAGNTIY
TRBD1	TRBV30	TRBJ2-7	AWGLQGAYGQY
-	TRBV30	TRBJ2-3	AVIGGLGTDTQY
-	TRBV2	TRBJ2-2	ASRGDNRNTGELF
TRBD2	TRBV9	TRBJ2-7	ASSVAPPTSGETSSYEQY
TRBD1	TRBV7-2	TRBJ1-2	ASSKAYRGLPNYGYT
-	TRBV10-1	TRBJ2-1	ASRRSSYNEQF
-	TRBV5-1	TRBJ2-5	ASSLGDFPGETQY
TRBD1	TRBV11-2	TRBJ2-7	ASSVPGTGGNEQY
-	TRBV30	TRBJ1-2	AWNLNYGYT
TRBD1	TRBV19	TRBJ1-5	ASSTRQGGQPQH
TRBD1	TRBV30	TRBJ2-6	AWRDRGLQSTGANVLT
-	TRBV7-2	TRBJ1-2	ASSQAGLPDYGYT
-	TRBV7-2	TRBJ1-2	ASSPISGGIYGYT
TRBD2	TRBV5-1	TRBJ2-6	ASSGLAGPSGANVLT
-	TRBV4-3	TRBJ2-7	ASSQDTRGLYEQY
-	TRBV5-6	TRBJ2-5	ASSLVTATETQY
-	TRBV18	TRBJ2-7	ASSPSISNEQY
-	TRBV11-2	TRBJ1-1	ASSSQANTEAF
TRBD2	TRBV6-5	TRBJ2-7	ASSPTSGPSYEQY